This is a list of T cell receptor beta chains from one sample in a study of blood T cell repertoires in COVID-19. The data were produced by immunoSEQ multiplex PCR, yet TCRdb's version contains in-frame clones alone and is incomplete. Of about 120,000 clones in the sample, 72% are singletons; the top ten hold about 8.3%. The sample taken for sequencing was peripheral blood. The receptor set was obtained from a woman aged 55 to 70 with acute or convalescent COVID-19. Both conserved end residues are part of each CDR3. The D gene is left open where the match is weak. Clone size is stated in some rows and not others, as once, few, many or a class when expanded.

.	TRBV7-2	TRBD1	TRBJ1-6	TGTGCCAGCAGCTCGGGACAGAGCTCTGTACCCCTCCACTTT	CASSSGQSSVPLHF
.	TRBV11-1	.	TRBJ1-1	TGTGCCAGCAGCTTAGCGCTAGGCGGTCGGACTGAAGCTTTCTTT	CASSLALGGRTEAFF
once	TRBV10-3	.	TRBJ1-6	TGTGCCATCAGTGAAGACGGCGGTATCAATTCACCCCTCCACTTT	CAISEDGGINSPLHF
.	TRBV7-8	TRBD1	TRBJ2-7	TGTGCCAGCAGCCGACAGGGCTCCTACGAGCAGTACTTC	CASSRQGSYEQYF
.	TRBV30	.	TRBJ2-2	TGTGCCTGGAGTGTCTCGGGGACCGGGGAGCTGTTTTTT	CAWSVSGTGELFF
few	TRBV30	TRBD1	TRBJ1-5	TGTGCCTCGGGACAGGGGTATAGCAATCAGCCCCAGCATTTT	CASGQGYSNQPQHF
few	TRBV28	TRBD1	TRBJ2-7	TGTGCCAGCAGTTCCTCAGGACAGGGGTTAGTGTACGAGCAGTACTTC	CASSSSGQGLVYEQYF
.	TRBV5-6	.	TRBJ1-2	TGTGCCAGCAGCGGATTAGCGGTTATTCCACATGGCTACACCTTC	CASSGLAVIPHGYTF
.	TRBV7-9	TRBD1	TRBJ1-1	TGTGCCAGCAGCCCTATGGGACAGGTGAACACTGAAGCTTTCTTT	CASSPMGQVNTEAFF
.	TRBV2	.	TRBJ2-6	TGTGCCAGCAGTGAAGTCCGTTCTGGGGCCAACGTCCTGACTTTC	CASSEVRSGANVLTF
few	TRBV7-9	.	TRBJ1-2	TGTGCCAGCAGCTCCGAGCCAGGTCGTGGCTACACCTTC	CASSSEPGRGYTF
.	TRBV6-5	.	TRBJ1-4	TGTGCCAGCAGCAACGTAGGAGGGGCTAATGAAAAACTGTTTTTT	CASSNVGGANEKLFF
.	TRBV7-3	.	TRBJ2-2	TGTGCCAGCAGCTTAAAACAGGGCACCGGGGAGCTGTTTTTT	CASSLKQGTGELFF
.	TRBV2	TRBD2	TRBJ2-7	TGTGCCAGCCGACCGACTAGCGGGGGTTCCTACGAGCAGTACTTC	CASRPTSGGSYEQYF
.	TRBV5-4	.	TRBJ2-5	TGTGCCAGCAGCTTTTTCCTCAGTTTAGCGGAAAAGACCCAGTACTTC	CASSFFLSLAEKTQYF
.	TRBV5-4	.	TRBJ2-7	TGTGCCAGCAGCTTGGTGAAGGGGTCGGCCCACGAGCAGTACTTC	CASSLVKGSAHEQYF
.	TRBV6-5	.	TRBJ1-4	TGTGCCAGCACCGCAACTAATGAAAAACTGTTTTTT	CASTATNEKLFF
.	TRBV5-1	TRBD2	TRBJ2-2	TGCGCCAGCAGCCTAACACCCGGGAGGTCCTCCGGGGAGCTGTTTTTT	CASSLTPGRSSGELFF
.	TRBV7-3	TRBD1	TRBJ1-1	TGTGCCAGCAGCTCCACAGGGGCGGACACTGAAGCTTTCTTT	CASSSTGADTEAFF
.	TRBV5-1	TRBD1	TRBJ1-2	TGCGCCAGCAGCAAGGGACAGGGAAACTATGGCTACACCTTC	CASSKGQGNYGYTF
.	TRBV29-1	.	TRBJ1-1	TGCAGCGTTGTAAAGACAGGGAACACTGAAGCTTTCTTT	CSVVKTGNTEAFF
.	TRBV6-2/TRBV6-3	TRBD1	TRBJ2-7	TGTGCCAGCAGTAACGACAGGGTTTTCGAGCAGTACTTC	CASSNDRVFEQYF
.	TRBV7-9	TRBD2	TRBJ2-3	TGTGCCAGCAGCTTCTCCTGGACTAGCTTGAAAGATACGCAGTATTTT	CASSFSWTSLKDTQYF
few	TRBV5-8	.	TRBJ2-1	TGTGCCAGCAGCCGGGCTAGCGAATACTACAATGAGCAGTTCTTC	CASSRASEYYNEQFF
few	TRBV11-2	.	TRBJ2-2	TGTGCCAGCAGCAATAATTACTATACGAACACCGGGGAGCTGTTTTTT	CASSNNYYTNTGELFF
.	TRBV6-2/TRBV6-3	TRBD1	TRBJ2-3	TGTGCCAGCAGTCCCCGACAGGGGTCCACAGATACGCAGTATTTT	CASSPRQGSTDTQYF
.	TRBV3-1/TRBV3-2	TRBD1	TRBJ1-1	TGTGCCAGCAGCCAAGATCTCGGGACAGGGAACGACACTGAAGCTTTCTTT	CASSQDLGTGNDTEAFF
.	TRBV4-1	.	TRBJ2-4	TGCGCCAGCAGCCGAGGACTGGAGGTGGGGAACATTCAGTACTTC	CASSRGLEVGNIQYF
.	TRBV10-3	TRBD1	TRBJ2-2	TGTGCCATCAGACCGGACAGGGAGCTCACCGGGGAGCTGTTTTTT	CAIRPDRELTGELFF
.	TRBV19	.	TRBJ1-3	TGTGCCAGTAGTATCGACAGGAGTGGAAACACCATATATTTT	CASSIDRSGNTIYF
.	TRBV18	.	TRBJ2-3	TGTGCCAGCTCACCAAGACAGGGCACAGATACGCAGTATTTT	CASSPRQGTDTQYF
.	TRBV6-2/TRBV6-3	.	TRBJ1-6	TGTGCCAGCAGTGGACAAGGAAATTCACCCCTCCACTTT	CASSGQGNSPLHF
.	TRBV5-5	TRBD1	TRBJ2-5	TGTGCCAGCAGCTTTGGCCCCACAGGGGGAGAGACCCAGTACTTC	CASSFGPTGGETQYF
once	TRBV5-6	.	TRBJ2-1	TGTGCCAGCAGCTTGGACGGCGGGGGCCCCTACAATGAGCAGTTCTTC	CASSLDGGGPYNEQFF
.	TRBV2	.	TRBJ2-7	TGTGCCAGCAGTGAACTAGAAAACTACGAGCAGTACTTC	CASSELENYEQYF
once	TRBV7-2	.	TRBJ2-5	TGTGCCAGCAGCTTCCCCTCGGAGGGGGAGACCCAGTACTTC	CASSFPSEGETQYF
.	TRBV19	TRBD1	TRBJ1-3	TGTGCCAGTATTGGCCGTACAGGGGATTCGGGAAACACCATATATTTT	CASIGRTGDSGNTIYF
.	TRBV6-1	.	TRBJ2-7	TGTGCCAGCAGTGAGTTATGGAGCTCCTACGAGCAGTACTTC	CASSELWSSYEQYF
few	TRBV29-1	TRBD1	TRBJ1-1	TGCAGCGTTGCCCGACAGGGGGAAAACACTGAAGCTTTCTTT	CSVARQGENTEAFF
.	TRBV6-2/TRBV6-3	TRBD1	TRBJ1-1	TGTGCCAGCAGTCGAACAGGGGGCGAGATAACTTTCTTT	CASSRTGGEITFF
.	TRBV10-3	TRBD2	TRBJ2-2	TGTGCCATCAGATCCACTAGCGGGGGAGACACCGGGGAGCTGTTTTTT	CAIRSTSGGDTGELFF
once	TRBV19	.	TRBJ1-2	TGTGCCAGTAGCCGATCTCGGGGCTACACCTTC	CASSRSRGYTF
.	TRBV5-4	TRBD1	TRBJ2-7	TGTGCCAGCAGCTTGACAGGGGGCACCGAGCAGTACTTC	CASSLTGGTEQYF
.	TRBV7-9	.	TRBJ2-3	TGTGCCAGCAGTCCACAGGTTAGCACAGATACGCAGTATTTT	CASSPQVSTDTQYF
.	TRBV4-1	.	TRBJ2-5	TGCGCCAGCAGCGCGCGGGTCCAAGAGACCCAGTACTTC	CASSARVQETQYF
few	TRBV6-5	TRBD1	TRBJ2-7	TGTGCCAGCAGTTACGGGACAGGCTACGAGCAGTACTTC	CASSYGTGYEQYF
.	TRBV29-1	.	TRBJ2-3	TGCAGCGTTAAACCATCAGGGCATACGCAGTATTTT	CSVKPSGHTQYF
.	TRBV18	.	TRBJ1-4	TGTGCCAGCTCACCGCCGGGGGGGTCAGGTGAAAAACTGTTTTTT	CASSPPGGSGEKLFF
many	TRBV28	.	TRBJ1-4	TGTGCCAGCAGTTTCTTTAATGAAAAACTGTTTTTT	CASSFFNEKLFF